The clone carrying this T cell receptor beta chain turned up a few times. Its antigen remains unidentified. This sample was taken from a study of T-cell memory formation after mild COVID-19. On the study more broadly: Most TCR clusters belonged to a single donor. Study-wide results and limits: Pre-infection memory harbored some responding clones, suggesting cross-reactive memory joined. Clones contracting over day 15 to 85 were CD4/CD8 balanced, with later expanders leaning CD4+.

The CDR3 contains 13 residues. V was trimmed by 2 bases and J by 7 bases, leaving 10 bases between them. Germline V gene lookup returns CDR1 SGHNT and CDR2 YYREEE (reference sequence). TCRdb reprocessed the 5' RACE reads with MiXCR, giving one entry per CDR3 protein. The data show about 180,000 distinct CDR3 sequences, around 18% seen once. The chain employs TRBV5-4 and TRBJ1-5; possible D gene TRBD1, 5 bases. The clonotype was recovered from a man aged 18 to 35 who had mild COVID-19 (a few samples of this study predate the infection). Cell type and time point are not known. Sequencing input: PBMCs or a T cell subset sorted from them (not recorded which). This CDR3 reads CASSFGQDQPQHF. CDR3 DNA: TGTGCCAGCAGCTTCGGACAAGACCAGCCCCAGCATTTT.